The T cell receptor (beta chain) under discussion was sequenced for a study of T cell repertoires in cytomegalovirus infection. The overall study: Recently identified HLA-C-restricted CMV epitopes were used, and well-studied HLA-B-restricted CMV epitopes were used as well. Public TCR beta signatures provided an indication of both CMV infection and a matching HLA type. Study conclusions and caveats: The ex vivo response was dominated by HLA-C-restricted CMV-specific TCR beta clonotypes.

In germline, CDR1 is SGHRS, CDR2 YFSETQ. Trimming took off 3 bases at V and 0 bases at J, with 7 bases between the two ends. The CDR3 has 14 residues. In TCRdb, the reads were re-called with MiXCR into one record per CDR3 protein. The sample comprises approximately 100,000 distinct CDR3 sequences, 25% to 30% of which are singletons, and 80% to 85% rests with the top ten. To note about this clonotype: Its antigen is as yet unknown.

The starting material was CD8+ T cells from cultured PBMCs, obtained from culture after CMV antigen stimulation. The gene calls are TRBV5-1 and TRBJ2-4; D gene ambiguous. This receptor was taken from a human donor in good health (CMV status not recorded). Some clones in this sample may be carry-over from other donors' samples. The DNA for the CDR3 is TGCGCCAGCAGCTCGTCTCAAGCCAAAAACATTCAGTACTTC. Encoded protein: CASSSSQAKNIQYF.